This T cell receptor (beta chain) was profiled in a study of technical replicates of blood from several donors (dated by TCRdb to the late 2010s). Notes on this clone: The clone's antigen remains unknown. No quality values exist for individual bases; no much larger clone is one base distant.

The protocol used for the library was the immunoSEQ multiplex PCR assay. The table was pulled from immuneACCESS by TCRdb, which kept in-frame rearrangements only. Such tables lose some clones; where checked, under half of the loss comes from unresolved V genes, and the rest has no known cause. The sample records fewer than 85,000 clones, 85% to 95% of which are singletons. 4.5% to 5% of the sample goes to the ten largest clones. The germline V gene encodes CDR1 SGHAT and CDR2 FQNNGV. V ends up 2 bases short and J 5 bases short, with an unmatched junction base count of 9. From the cysteine through the phenylalanine, the CDR3 covers 17 amino acids. Only the CDR3 portion is preserved as DNA: 51 bases, with reading frame beginning at the first base.

What was sequenced was PBMCs. This sequence originates from a human donor in good health. Some clones in this sample may be carry-over from other donors' samples. The chain is made from TRBV11-2 and TRBJ1-1; 12 central nucleotides agree with TRBD1. Read as DNA, the sequence is TGTGCCAGCAGCTTAAGGGGGGACAGGGGGCTATCGACTGAAGCTTTCTTT. Its amino acids are CASSLRGDRGLSTEAFF.